This TCR beta chain appears in the sequencing data of a study of T cells expressing NK-cell markers (dated by TCRdb to about 2020). Broadly, across the study: In sorted CD3+CD56+NKG2C+, CD3+CD56+NKG2C- and CD3+CD56-NKG2C+ T-cell subsets from 7 or 8 donors, TCR beta-chain repertoires were profiled. Libraries were sequenced as 2 x 150 bp reads on Illumina HiSeq 2000/2500, MiSeq or NextSeq. Among the eight sequenced donors, only one was HCMV-seronegative, while the other seven were HCMV-seropositive. The study sequenced eight donors, all healthy volunteers chosen at random: three men and five women.

To determine HCMV serostatus, a commercial ELISA kit was used to detect HCMV-specific IgG in serum. Peripheral blood mononuclear cells were isolated from blood by Ficoll density gradient centrifugation. From a lookup of the germline V gene, CDR1 and CDR2 are SGHTA and FQGTGA. The CDR3 holds 15 amino acids from the cysteine to the phenylalanine. Only the protein is on record. As to this clonotype: Its antigen has not been determined.

The paper's findings and limits, for the study overall: Whether the expanded NKG2C-expressing T cell clones were specific for HCMV antigens remained unclear. For over five donors, the dominant CD3+CD56+NKG2C+ clonotypes were among the top 10 CD8+ clonotypes and accounted for roughly 1.0-8% of CD8+ T cells. Those dominant clonotypes were again the most abundant among CD3+CD56-NKG2C+ cells in a handful of donors, at about 28.3-60.1%.

Sequenced using an Illumina HiSeq 2000. The TCR beta cDNA libraries were made using 5'RACE template switching, a step that added both a universal primer site and unique molecular identifiers. cDNA synthesis was primed from the TCR beta constant segment and was followed by two successive PCR amplification steps. Per the authors' processing: MIGEC handled demultiplexing of the reads and grouping by UMI, while MiTCR was used to assemble and quantify clonotypes. To exclude erroneous sequences, any TCR cDNA sequence not supported by at least two reads was discarded. Downstream repertoire analysis used the tcR package, and clonotypes were matched across fractions by CDR3 nucleotide sequence plus V segment. Antigen specificity was annotated against VDJdb with VDJmatch, allowing one amino acid substitution in CDR3. The reads were reprocessed in TCRdb, with one entry per CDR3 protein sequence and no accompanying DNA. The authors' filters were not applied to this entry. This sample's listing comprises approximately 170,000 distinct CDR3 sequences. The top ten constitute 20% of the sample.

This clonotype was sampled from a man aged 18-75 years in good health. The material sequenced was blood T cells: a sorted CD56 or NKG2C T cell subset, CD4+ or CD8+ T cells, or bulk PBMC T cells (not recorded which). This chain is built from TRBV7-3 and TRBJ2-1; TCRdb reports TRBD2, a call that lacks DNA to check it against. Here the CDR3 is given as CASSPGVAGYNEQFF.